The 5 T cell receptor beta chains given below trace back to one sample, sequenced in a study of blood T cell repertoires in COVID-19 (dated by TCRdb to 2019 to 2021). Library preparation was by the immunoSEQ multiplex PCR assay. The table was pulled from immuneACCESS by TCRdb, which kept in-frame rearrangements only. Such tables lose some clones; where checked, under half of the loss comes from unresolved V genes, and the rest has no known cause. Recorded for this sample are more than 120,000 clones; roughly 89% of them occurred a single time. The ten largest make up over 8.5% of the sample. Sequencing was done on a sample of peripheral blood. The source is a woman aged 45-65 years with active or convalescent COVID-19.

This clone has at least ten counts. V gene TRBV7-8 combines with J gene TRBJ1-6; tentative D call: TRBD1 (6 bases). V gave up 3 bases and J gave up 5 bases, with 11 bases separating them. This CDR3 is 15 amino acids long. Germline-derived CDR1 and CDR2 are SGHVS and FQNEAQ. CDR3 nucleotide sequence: TGTGCCAGCAGCTTCCAGACAGGCAATAATTCACCCCTCCACTTT. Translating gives CASSFQTGNNSPLHF.

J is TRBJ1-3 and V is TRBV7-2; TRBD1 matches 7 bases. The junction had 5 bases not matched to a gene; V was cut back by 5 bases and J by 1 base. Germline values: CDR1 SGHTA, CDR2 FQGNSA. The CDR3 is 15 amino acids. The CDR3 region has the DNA TGTGCCAGCAGCGTCCCAGGGGGATCTGGAAACACCATATATTTT. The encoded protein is CASSVPGGSGNTIYF.

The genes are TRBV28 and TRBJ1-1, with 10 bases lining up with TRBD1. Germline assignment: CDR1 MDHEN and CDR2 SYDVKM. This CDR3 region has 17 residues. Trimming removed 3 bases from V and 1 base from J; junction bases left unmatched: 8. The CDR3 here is CASSFRDRGLANTEAFF. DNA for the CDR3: TGTGCCAGCAGTTTCCGGGACAGGGGCCTCGCGAACACTGAAGCTTTCTTT.

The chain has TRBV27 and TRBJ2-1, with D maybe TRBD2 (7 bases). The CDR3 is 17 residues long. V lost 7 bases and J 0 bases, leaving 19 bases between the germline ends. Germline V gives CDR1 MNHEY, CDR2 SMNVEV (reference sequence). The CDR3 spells CASISLGGRRSYNEQFF. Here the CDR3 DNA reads TGTGCCAGCATATCCCTGGGGGGGCGTCGCTCCTACAATGAGCAGTTCTTC.

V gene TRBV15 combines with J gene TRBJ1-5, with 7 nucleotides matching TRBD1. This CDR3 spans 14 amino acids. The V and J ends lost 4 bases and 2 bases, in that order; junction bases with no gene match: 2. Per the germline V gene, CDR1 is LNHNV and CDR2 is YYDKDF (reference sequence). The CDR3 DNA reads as TGTGCCACCAGCATTGACAGGGGCAATCAGCCCCAGCATTTT. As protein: CATSIDRGNQPQHF.